This record concerns one T cell receptor beta chain sequence. This sample is part of a study of CD8+ T cells in alopecia areata. The wider study: It was 6 to 18 months of tofacitinib, and then there were 6 months off drug.

The CDR3 loop spans 13 amino acids. The V and J ends lost 5 bases and 3 bases respectively, with 11 bases between them. Germline lookup yields CDR1 SGHVS and CDR2 FNYEAQ. The treatment: oral pan-JAK inhibitor, 5-10 mg twice daily. Extracted from the samples, RNA was reverse transcribed into cDNA to serve as the sequencing template. Some clones are missing from TCRdb's copy, which holds only in-frame ones; the method was immunoSEQ multiplex PCR. The table includes about 200,000 clones, 35% to 40% detected once. The TCR comes from a human donor with alopecia areata. The chain employs TRBV7-6 and TRBJ2-7, with D hard to call. The sample was CD4+ T cells sorted from blood, taken at approximately week 30, from a patient treated with tofacitinib. CDR3 sequence reads: CASSRGTGYEQYF. CDR3 nucleotides: TGTGCCAGCAGCAGAGGTACGGGCTACGAGCAGTACTTC.